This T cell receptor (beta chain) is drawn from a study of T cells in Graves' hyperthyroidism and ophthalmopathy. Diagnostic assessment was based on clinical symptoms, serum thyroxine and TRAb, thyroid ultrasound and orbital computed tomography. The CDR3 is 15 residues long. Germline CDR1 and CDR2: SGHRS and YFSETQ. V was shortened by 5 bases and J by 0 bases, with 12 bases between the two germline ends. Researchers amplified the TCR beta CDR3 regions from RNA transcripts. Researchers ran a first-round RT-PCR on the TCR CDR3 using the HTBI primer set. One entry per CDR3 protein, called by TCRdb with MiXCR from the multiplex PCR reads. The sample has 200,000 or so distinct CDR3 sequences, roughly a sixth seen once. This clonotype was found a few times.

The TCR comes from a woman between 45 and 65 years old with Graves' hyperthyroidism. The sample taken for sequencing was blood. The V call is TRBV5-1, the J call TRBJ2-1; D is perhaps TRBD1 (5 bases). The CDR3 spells CASRPRQSSYNEQFF. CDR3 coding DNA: TGCGCCAGCAGACCACGACAGAGCTCCTACAATGAGCAGTTCTTC.